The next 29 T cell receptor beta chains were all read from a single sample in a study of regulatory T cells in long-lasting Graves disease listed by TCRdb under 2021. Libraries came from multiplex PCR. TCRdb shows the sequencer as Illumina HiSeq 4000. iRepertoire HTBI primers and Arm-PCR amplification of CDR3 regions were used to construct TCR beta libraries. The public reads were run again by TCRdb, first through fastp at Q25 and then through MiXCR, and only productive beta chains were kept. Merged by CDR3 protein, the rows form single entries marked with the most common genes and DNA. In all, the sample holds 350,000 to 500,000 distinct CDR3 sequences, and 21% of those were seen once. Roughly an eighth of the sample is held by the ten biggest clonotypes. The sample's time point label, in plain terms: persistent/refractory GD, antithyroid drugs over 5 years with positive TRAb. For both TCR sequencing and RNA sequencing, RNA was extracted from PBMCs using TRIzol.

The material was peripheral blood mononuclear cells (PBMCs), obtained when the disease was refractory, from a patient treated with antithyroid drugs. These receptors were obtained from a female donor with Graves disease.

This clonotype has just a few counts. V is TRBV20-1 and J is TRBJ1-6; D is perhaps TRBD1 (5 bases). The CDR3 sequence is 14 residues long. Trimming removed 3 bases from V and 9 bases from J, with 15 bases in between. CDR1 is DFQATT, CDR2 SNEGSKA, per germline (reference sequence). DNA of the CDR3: TGCAGTGCTAGTCCCGGCACGGGGGTTTCACCCCTCCACTTT. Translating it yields CSASPGTGVSPLHF.

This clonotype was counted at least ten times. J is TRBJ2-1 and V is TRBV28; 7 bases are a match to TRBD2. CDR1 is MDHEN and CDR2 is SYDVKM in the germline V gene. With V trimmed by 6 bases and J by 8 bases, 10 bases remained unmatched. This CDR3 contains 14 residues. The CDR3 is CASSYSGVGDEQFF. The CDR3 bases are TGTGCCAGCAGCTACAGCGGGGTGGGCGATGAGCAGTTCTTC.

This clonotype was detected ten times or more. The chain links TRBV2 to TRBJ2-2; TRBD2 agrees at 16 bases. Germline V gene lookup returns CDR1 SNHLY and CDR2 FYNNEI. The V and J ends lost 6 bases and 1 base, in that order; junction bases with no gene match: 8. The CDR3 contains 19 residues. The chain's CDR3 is CASRSGTSGRAWNTGELFF. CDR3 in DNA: TGTGCCAGCAGATCCGGGACTAGCGGGAGGGCCTGGAACACCGGGGAGCTGTTTTTT. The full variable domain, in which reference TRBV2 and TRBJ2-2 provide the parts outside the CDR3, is EPEVTQTPSHQVTQMGQEVILRCVPISNHLYFYWYRQILGQKVEFLVSFYNNEISEKSEIFDDQFSVERPDGSNFTLKIRSTKLEDSAMYFCASRSGTSGRAWNTGELFFGEGSRLTVL.

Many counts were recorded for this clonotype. The CDR3, as DNA: TGTGCCAGCAGCCACCTCATGGACAGGCTCCATGGCTACACCTTC. Amino acid sequence: CASSHLMDRLHGYTF. This chain joins TRBV13 and TRBJ1-2; 7 bases are a match to TRBD1. CDR1 is PRHDT and CDR2 is FYEKMQ in the germline V gene (reference sequence). The V segment lost 5 bases and the J segment 6 bases; nucleotides outside the gene matches: 12. The CDR3 sequence is 15 residues long.

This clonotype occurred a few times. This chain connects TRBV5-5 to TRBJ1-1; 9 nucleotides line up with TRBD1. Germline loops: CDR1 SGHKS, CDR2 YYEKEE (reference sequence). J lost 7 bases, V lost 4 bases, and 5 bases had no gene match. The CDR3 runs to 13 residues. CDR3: CASSPPGQGEAFF. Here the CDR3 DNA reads TGTGCCAGCAGCCCGCCGGGACAGGGTGAAGCTTTCTTT.

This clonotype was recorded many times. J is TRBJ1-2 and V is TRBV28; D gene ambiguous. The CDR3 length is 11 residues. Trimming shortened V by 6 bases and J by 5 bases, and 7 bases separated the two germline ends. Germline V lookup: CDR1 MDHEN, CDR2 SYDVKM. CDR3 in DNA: TGTGCCAGCAGCTGGCGGTATGGCTACACCTTC. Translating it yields CASSWRYGYTF.

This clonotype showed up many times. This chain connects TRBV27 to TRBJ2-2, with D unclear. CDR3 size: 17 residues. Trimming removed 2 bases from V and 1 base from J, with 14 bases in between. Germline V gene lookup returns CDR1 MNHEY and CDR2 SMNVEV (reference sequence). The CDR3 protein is CASSLAPDLVNTGELFF. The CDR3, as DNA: TGTGCCAGCAGTTTAGCCCCCGACCTAGTGAACACCGGGGAGCTGTTTTTT.

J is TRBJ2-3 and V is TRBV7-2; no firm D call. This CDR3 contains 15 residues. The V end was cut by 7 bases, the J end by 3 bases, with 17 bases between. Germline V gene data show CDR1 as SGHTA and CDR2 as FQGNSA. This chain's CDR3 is CASTRDTTGTDTQYF. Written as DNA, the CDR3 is TGTGCCAGCACCCGTGACACAACCGGAACAGATACGCAGTATTTT.

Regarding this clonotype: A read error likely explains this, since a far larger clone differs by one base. Here the CDR3 DNA reads TGTGCCAGCAGCGGCACAGGGTTGGACCCCAGGCAGTACTTC. This translates into CASSGTGLDPRQYF. The V and J genes are TRBV7-6 and TRBJ2-7; a possible D gene is TRBD1 (6 bases). The V and J ends lost 5 bases and 9 bases respectively, with 20 bases between them. Germline loops: CDR1 SGHVS, CDR2 FNYEAQ. The CDR3 consists of 14 residues. Combining the CDR3 with reference TRBV7-6 and TRBJ2-7 gives the whole variable domain GAGVSQSPRYKVTKRGQDVALRCDPISGHVSLYWYRQALGQGPEFLTYFNYEAQQDKSGLPNDRFSAERPEGSISTLTIQRTEQRDSAMYRCASSGTGLDPRQYFGPGTRLTVT.

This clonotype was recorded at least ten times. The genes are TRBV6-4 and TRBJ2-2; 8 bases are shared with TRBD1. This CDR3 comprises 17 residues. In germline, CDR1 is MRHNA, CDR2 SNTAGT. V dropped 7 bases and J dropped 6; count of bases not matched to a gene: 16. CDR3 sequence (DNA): TGTGCCAGCACCAACCCCCAGGGGGCGAAGGTAGCCGGGGAGCTGTTTTTT. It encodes CASTNPQGAKVAGELFF.

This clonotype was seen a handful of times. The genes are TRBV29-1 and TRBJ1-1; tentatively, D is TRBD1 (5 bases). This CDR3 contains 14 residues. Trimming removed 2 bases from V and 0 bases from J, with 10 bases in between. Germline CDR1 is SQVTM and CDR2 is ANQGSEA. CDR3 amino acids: CSVELGGMNTEAFF. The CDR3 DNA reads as TGCAGCGTTGAATTGGGGGGGATGAACACTGAAGCTTTCTTT.

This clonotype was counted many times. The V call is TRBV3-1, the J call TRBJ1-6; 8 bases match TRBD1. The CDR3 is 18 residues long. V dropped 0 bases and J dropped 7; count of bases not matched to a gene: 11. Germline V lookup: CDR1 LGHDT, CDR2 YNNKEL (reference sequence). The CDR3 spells CASSQDLSGTGGNSPLHF. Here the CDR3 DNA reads TGTGCCAGCAGCCAAGATCTGTCGGGGACAGGCGGCAATTCACCCCTCCACTTT.

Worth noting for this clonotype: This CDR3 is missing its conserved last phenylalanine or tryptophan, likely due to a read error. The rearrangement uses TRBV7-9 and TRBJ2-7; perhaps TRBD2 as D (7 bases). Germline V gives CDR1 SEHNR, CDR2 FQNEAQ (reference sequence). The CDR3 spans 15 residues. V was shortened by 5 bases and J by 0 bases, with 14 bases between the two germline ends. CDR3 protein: CASSRGATYSYEQYL. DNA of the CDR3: TGTGCCAGCAGCCGGGGGGCGACCTACTCCTACGAGCAGTACCTC.

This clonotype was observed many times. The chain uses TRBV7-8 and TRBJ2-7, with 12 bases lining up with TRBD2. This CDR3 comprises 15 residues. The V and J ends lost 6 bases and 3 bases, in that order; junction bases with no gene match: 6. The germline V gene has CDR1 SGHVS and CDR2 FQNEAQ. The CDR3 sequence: CASRPGLAGFYEQYF. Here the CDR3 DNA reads TGTGCCAGCAGACCAGGACTAGCGGGGTTCTACGAGCAGTACTTC.

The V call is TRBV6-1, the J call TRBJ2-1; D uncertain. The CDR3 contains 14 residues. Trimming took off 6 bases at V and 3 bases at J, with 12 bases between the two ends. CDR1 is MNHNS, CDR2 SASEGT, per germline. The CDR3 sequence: CASRPDWGYNEQFF. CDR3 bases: TGTGCCAGCAGGCCCGACTGGGGCTACAATGAGCAGTTCTTC.

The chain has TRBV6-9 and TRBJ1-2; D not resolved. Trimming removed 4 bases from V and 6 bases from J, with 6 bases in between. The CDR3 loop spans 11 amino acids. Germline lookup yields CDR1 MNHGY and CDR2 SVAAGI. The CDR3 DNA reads TGTGCCAGCAGTTTCCTTAATGGCTACACCTTC. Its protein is CASSFLNGYTF.

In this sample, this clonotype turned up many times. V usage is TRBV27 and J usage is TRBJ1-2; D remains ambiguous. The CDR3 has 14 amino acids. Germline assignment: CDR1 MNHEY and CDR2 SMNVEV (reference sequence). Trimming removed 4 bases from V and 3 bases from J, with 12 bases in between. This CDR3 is CASSSFVSDYGYTF. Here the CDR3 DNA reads TGTGCCAGCAGTTCGTTCGTCAGTGACTATGGCTACACCTTC.

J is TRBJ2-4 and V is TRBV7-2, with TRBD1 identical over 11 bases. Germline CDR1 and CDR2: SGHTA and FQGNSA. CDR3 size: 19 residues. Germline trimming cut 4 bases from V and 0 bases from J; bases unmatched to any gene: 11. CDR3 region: CASSSYGDRGELAKNIQYF. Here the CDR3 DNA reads TGTGCCAGCAGCTCGTATGGGGACAGGGGGGAGCTAGCCAAAAACATTCAGTACTTC.

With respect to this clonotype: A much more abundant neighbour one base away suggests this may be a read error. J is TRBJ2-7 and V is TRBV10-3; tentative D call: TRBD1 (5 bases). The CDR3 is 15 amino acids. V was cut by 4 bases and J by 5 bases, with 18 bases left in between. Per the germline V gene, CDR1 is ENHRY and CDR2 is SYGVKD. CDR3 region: CAISGSDTAFHEQYF. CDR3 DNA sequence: TGTGCCATCAGTGGATCGGACACCGCCTTCCACGAGCAGTACTTC.

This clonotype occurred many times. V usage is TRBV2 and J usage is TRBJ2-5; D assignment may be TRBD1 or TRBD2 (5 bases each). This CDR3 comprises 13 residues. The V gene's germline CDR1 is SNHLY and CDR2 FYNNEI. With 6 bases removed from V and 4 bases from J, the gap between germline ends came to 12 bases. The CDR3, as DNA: TGTGCCAGCAGCCGGGACCCCCGAGAGACCCAGTACTTC. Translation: CASSRDPRETQYF.

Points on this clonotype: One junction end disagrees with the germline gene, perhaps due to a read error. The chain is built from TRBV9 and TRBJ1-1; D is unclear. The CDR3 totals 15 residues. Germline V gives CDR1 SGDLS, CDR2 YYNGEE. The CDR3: CASSVGVGRNAEAFF. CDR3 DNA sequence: TGTGCCAGCAGCGTAGGGGTAGGGAGGAACGCTGAAGCTTTCTTT.

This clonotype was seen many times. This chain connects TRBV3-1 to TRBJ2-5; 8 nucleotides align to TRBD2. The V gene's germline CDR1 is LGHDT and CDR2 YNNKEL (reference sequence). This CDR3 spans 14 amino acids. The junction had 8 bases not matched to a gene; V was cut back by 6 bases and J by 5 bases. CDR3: CASRKRGTRETQYF. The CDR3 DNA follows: TGTGCCAGCAGGAAGCGGGGGACAAGGGAGACCCAGTACTTC.

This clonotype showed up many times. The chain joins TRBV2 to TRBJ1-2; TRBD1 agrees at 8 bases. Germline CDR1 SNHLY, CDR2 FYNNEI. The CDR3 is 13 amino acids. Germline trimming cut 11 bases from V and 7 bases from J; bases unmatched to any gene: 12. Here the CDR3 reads CAGITDRVAGYTF. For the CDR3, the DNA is TGTGCCGGCATAACGGACAGGGTGGCTGGCTACACCTTC.

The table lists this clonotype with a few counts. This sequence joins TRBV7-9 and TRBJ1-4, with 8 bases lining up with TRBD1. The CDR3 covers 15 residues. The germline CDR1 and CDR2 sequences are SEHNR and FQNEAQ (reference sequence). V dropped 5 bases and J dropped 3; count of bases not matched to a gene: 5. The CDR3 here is CASSQGAGANEKLFF. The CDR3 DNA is TGTGCCAGCAGCCAGGGGGCCGGAGCTAATGAAAAACTGTTTTTT. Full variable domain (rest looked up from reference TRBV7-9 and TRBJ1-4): DTGVSQNPRHKITKRGQNVTFRCDPISEHNRLYWYRQTLGQGPEFLTYFQNEAQLEKSRLLSDRFSAERPKGSFSTLEIQRTEQGDSAMYLCASSQGAGANEKLFFGSGTQLSVL.

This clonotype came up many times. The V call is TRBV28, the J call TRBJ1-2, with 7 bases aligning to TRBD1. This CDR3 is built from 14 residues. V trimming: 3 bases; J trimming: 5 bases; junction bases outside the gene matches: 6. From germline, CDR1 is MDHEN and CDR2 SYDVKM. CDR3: CASSLAGGTYGYTF. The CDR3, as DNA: TGTGCCAGCAGTTTGGCAGGGGGGACATATGGCTACACCTTC.

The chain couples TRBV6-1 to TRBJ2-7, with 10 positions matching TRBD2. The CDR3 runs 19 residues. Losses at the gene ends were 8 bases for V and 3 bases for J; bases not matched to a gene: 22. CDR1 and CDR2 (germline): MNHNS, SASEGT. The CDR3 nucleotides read TGTGCCAGCGCCTCGAGGGGACTAGCGATCCACCAGGCGGTCTACGAGCAGTACTTC. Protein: CASASRGLAIHQAVYEQYF.

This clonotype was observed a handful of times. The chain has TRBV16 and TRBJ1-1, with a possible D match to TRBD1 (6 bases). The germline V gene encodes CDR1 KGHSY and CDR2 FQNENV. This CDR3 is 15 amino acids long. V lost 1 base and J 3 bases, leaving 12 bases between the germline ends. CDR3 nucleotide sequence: TGTGCCAGCAGCCAATTTGAACAGGGAGACACTGAAGCTTTCTTT. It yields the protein CASSQFEQGDTEAFF.

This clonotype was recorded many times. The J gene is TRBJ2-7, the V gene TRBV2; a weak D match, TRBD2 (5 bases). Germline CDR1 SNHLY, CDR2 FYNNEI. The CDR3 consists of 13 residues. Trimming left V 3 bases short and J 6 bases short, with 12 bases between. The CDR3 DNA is TGTGCCAGCAGTGAGGCCCGGGCGGGCGAGCAGTACTTC. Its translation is CASSEARAGEQYF.

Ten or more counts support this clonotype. CDR3 coding DNA: TGCAGTGCTAGAGAAAGCGGAACAGCCACTGAAGCTTTCTTT. Its protein product is CSARESGTATEAFF. This chain uses TRBV20-1 with TRBJ1-1; D unresolved. V shed 0 bases and J shed 4 bases, with 12 bases lying between them. The CDR3 has 14 amino acids. Germline values: CDR1 DFQATT, CDR2 SNEGSKA (reference sequence).